This TCR beta chain came from a study of response to subunit inactivated influenza vaccine (dated 2018 in TCRdb). For context, the study as a whole: The study used deep quantitative T cell receptor repertoire profiling to track responses to a trivalent subunit inactivated influenza vaccine. Findings and caveats that apply to the study as a whole: It was suggested by the authors that each seasonal influenza vaccination may recruit only a limited number of new T cells.

Including cysteine and phenylalanine, the CDR3 has 13 amino acids. Only CDR3 DNA is held: 39 bases, read in frame from base 1. For CDR1 and CDR2, the germline V gene lists SGHAT and FQNNGV. Libraries were constructed by RT-PCR. Sequenced using an Illumina HiSeq 2500. TCRdb reworked the public reads: Q25 trimming with fastp, MiXCR clone assembly, productive beta chains retained. When rows share a CDR3 protein, they turn into one entry using the most common DNA and genes. Recorded for this sample are 450,000 to 600,000 distinct CDR3 sequences; about 7.2% of them occurred a single time. In total, the top ten clones hold 10% to 15% of the sample. Remarks on this clonotype: Its antigen is currently not known. The junction does not match germline at one end; this may be a read error.

This clonotype was sampled from a man aged 45 to 70 who received an inactivated influenza vaccine. Donor details come from another sample of the same person, matched by shared clones. This receptor chain uses TRBV11-2 and TRBJ1-5; the D segment could be TRBD1, given 5 matching bases. This sample comprised PBMCs from blood, obtained around 2 years after vaccination. The bases are TGTGCCAGCAGCCGAGACAGAAATCATCCCCAGCATTTT. It is translated as CASSRDRNHPQHF.